Below, 9 T cell receptor beta chains from the same sample are listed, as sequenced in a study of response to subunit inactivated influenza vaccine. Each CDR3 protein is one row after TCRdb ran MiXCR on the RT-PCR reads. Here the sample spans about 540,000 distinct CDR3 sequences, approximately 24% being singletons. A further study also used this sample, focusing on T cells expressing NK-cell markers. That source notes: The authors made TCR beta cDNA libraries by 5'RACE template switching. This switching added a universal primer site and UMIs.

The sequencing here drew on CD4+ T cells sorted from PBMCs, taken 11 to 12 days after vaccination. Every receptor here comes from a man in his forties or fifties who received an inactivated influenza vaccine.

The DNA for the CDR3 is TGCGCCAGCAGCCAAGATTTAGGGGCTAGAGGGGAGCAGTTCTTC. Protein: CASSQDLGARGEQFF. This rearrangement joins TRBV4-3 to TRBJ2-1, with D possibly being TRBD1 or TRBD2 (5 bases each). The CDR3 extends over 15 amino acids. Germline V CDR1 and CDR2: LGHNA, YSLEER. The V end lost 0 bases, the J end lost 10 bases, and 16 bases lay between the germline ends.

This clonotype was detected a few times. The CDR3 reads CSAISKGSPGELFF. The CDR3 DNA is TGCAGCGCCATCTCCAAGGGGTCCCCCGGGGAGCTGTTTTTT. The chain combines TRBV29-1 with TRBJ2-2, with a weak D call TRBD1 (5 bases). CDR1 is SQVTM and CDR2 is ANQGSEA in the germline V gene. The CDR3 has 14 residues. The V end lost 7 bases, the J end lost 6 bases, and 18 bases lay between the germline ends.

The rearrangement links TRBV5-5 to TRBJ1-5; 7 nucleotides align to TRBD1. The CDR3 runs 14 residues. After removal of 4 bases from V and 4 bases from J, the junction contained 5 bases not matched to a gene. Per the germline V gene, CDR1 is SGHKS and CDR2 is YYEKEE (reference sequence). The CDR3 loop reads CASSRDSQNQPQHF. CDR3 nucleotides: TGTGCCAGCAGCCGGGACAGTCAAAATCAGCCCCAGCATTTT.

The rearrangement links TRBV19 to TRBJ1-5, with D maybe TRBD1 (6 bases). Per germline, CDR1 LNHDA and CDR2 SQIVND (reference sequence). The CDR3 loop spans 17 amino acids. V was shortened by 5 bases and J by 2 bases, with 19 bases between the two germline ends. The CDR3 DNA sequence: TGTGCCAGTAGTTCACACCTACAGGGAAAGGGCAATCAGCCCCAGCATTTT. This encodes CASSSHLQGKGNQPQHF.

This clonotype was observed a few times. The CDR3 region is CAISERGPYNEQFF. CDR3 coding DNA: TGTGCCATCAGTGAGCGGGGCCCGTACAATGAGCAGTTCTTC. V usage is TRBV10-3 and J usage is TRBJ2-1; D possibly matches TRBD1 or TRBD2 (5 bases each). Germline CDR1 is ENHRY and CDR2 is SYGVKD. V shed 2 bases and J shed 4 bases, with 9 bases lying between them. This CDR3 has 14 amino acids.

V is TRBV5-5 and J is TRBJ2-7, with D tentatively TRBD2 (7 bases). The CDR3 totals 17 residues. Germline CDR1 is SGHKS and CDR2 is YYEKEE (reference sequence). V was trimmed by 5 bases and J by 6 bases, leaving 27 bases between them. The CDR3 DNA is TGTGCCAGCAGAAGAAGGGAAGGGGGGGCCTCCCCCGGCGAGCAGTACTTC. Protein: CASRRREGGASPGEQYF. Combining the CDR3 with reference TRBV5-5 and TRBJ2-7 gives the whole variable domain DAGVTQSPTHLIKTRGQQVTLRCSPISGHKSVSWYQQVLGQGPQFIFQYYEKEERGRGNFPDRFSARQFPNYSSELNVNALLLGDSALYLCASRRREGGASPGEQYFGPGTRLTVT.

This clonotype was counted between two and nine times. The J gene is TRBJ2-1, the V gene TRBV27; 10 nucleotides line up with TRBD2. V shed 1 base, J shed 4 bases, and the junction held 4 bases outside the gene matches. In germline, CDR1 is MNHEY, CDR2 SMNVEV (reference sequence). The CDR3 is made up of 16 amino acids. CDR3 in amino acids: CASSLYSSGSYNEQFF. The CDR3 region has the DNA TGTGCCAGCAGTTTATACTCTAGCGGGAGTTACAATGAGCAGTTCTTC.

In its sample, this clonotype was seen a few times. V is TRBV4-3 and J is TRBJ1-1; 11 bases are a match to TRBD1. The J segment lost 8 bases and the V segment lost 3 bases, leaving 5 bases of the junction unmatched. CDR3 length: 14 amino acids. Germline-derived CDR1 and CDR2 are LGHNA and YSLEER. The CDR3 region has the DNA TGCGCCAGCAGCCAGGCGGGACAGGGGGGGGAAGCTTTCTTT. It codes for CASSQAGQGGEAFF.

This clonotype has more than one count but fewer than ten. This chain uses TRBV7-8 with TRBJ2-2; D tentatively reads TRBD1 or TRBD2 (5 bases each). CDR1 and CDR2 from the germline V gene are SGHVS and FQNEAQ. V gave up 1 base and J gave up 4 bases, with 13 bases separating them. This CDR3 region has 16 residues. The CDR3 loop reads CASSLVSGAITGELFF. Written as DNA, the CDR3 is TGTGCCAGCAGCTTAGTCTCCGGGGCAATCACCGGGGAGCTGTTTTTT.